This entry features one T cell receptor (beta chain) sequence. The antigen is unknown. These data are taken from a study of vaccination and CD4 T cells after COVID-19. About the research overall: There were two doses of either BNT162b2 or mRNA-1273 vaccine given to participants. The study collected post-vaccine samples a median approximately 70 days after dose two, with a range of 14 to 241.

Trimming shortened V by 4 bases and J by 6 bases, and 10 bases separated the two germline ends. The CDR3 has 12 amino acids. The V gene's germline CDR1 is MDHEN and CDR2 SYDVKM. TCRdb processed the PCR reads anew with MiXCR; each CDR3 protein has one entry. The data hold just over 35,000 distinct CDR3 sequences, with about 34% observed a single time. Study-level points and caveats: Convalescent patients had 304 of 307 vaccine-specific clones showing spike mono-reactivity. Researchers report that a median about 90% of reactive clones in convalescent patients surfaced only post-vaccination.

The time point here: late sampling 161 to 241 days after vaccination in three convalescent patients. The source of this sequence is a human donor who had recovered from COVID-19. Here the sequenced sample was CD4+ T cells from blood, taken about 7 months after SARS-CoV-2 vaccination. The rearrangement uses TRBV28 and TRBJ2-7, with D perhaps given as TRBD1 or TRBD2 (5 bases each). CDR3 loop: CASSSAGSEQYF. The CDR3, as DNA: TGTGCCAGCAGTTCAGCAGGGAGCGAGCAGTACTTC.